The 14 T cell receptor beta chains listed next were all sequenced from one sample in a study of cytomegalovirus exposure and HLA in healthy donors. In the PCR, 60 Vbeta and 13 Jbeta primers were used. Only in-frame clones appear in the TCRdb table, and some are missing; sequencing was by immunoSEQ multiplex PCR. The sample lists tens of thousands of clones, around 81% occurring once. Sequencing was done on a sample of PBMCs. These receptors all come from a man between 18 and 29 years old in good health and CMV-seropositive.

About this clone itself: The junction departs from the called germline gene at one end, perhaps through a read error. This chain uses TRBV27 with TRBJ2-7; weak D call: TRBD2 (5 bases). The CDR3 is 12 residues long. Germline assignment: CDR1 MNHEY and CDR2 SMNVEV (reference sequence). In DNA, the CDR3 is TGTGCCAGCAGTTTCCCCGGGGATCCCCCACACTTC. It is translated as CASSFPGDPPHF.

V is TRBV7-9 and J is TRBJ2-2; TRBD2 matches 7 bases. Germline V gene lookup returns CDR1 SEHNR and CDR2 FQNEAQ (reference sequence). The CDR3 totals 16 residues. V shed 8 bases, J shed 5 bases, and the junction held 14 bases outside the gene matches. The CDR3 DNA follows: TGTGCCAGCGCCCGACAACGGGAGGATCGAACCGGGGAGCTGTTTTTT. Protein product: CASARQREDRTGELFF.

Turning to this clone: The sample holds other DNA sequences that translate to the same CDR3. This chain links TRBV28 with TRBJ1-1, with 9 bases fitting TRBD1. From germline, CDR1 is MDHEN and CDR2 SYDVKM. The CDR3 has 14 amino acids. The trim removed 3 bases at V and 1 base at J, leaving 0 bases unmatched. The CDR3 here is CASSLGQGNTEAFF. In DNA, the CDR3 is TGTGCCAGCAGTTTGGGACAGGGGAACACTGAAGCTTTCTTT.

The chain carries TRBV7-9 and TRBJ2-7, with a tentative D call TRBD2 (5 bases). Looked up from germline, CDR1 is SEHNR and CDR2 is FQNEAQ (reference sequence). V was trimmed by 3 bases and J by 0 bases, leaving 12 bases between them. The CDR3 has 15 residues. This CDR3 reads CASSFSDYRSYEQYF. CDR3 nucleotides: TGTGCCAGCAGCTTCTCAGACTACCGCTCCTACGAGCAGTACTTC.

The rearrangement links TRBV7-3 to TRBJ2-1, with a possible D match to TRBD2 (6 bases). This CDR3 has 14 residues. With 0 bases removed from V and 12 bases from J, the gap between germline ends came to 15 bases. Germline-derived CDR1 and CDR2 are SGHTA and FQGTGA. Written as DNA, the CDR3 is TGTGCCAGCAGCTTAACCCTAGGGGCGGGATCGCAGTTCTTC. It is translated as CASSLTLGAGSQFF.

In DNA form, the CDR3 reads TGTGCCAGCTCCCCGTATCCCGGGACAGGGGGCCCCTACGAGCAGTACTTC. Translation gives CASSPYPGTGGPYEQYF. V usage is TRBV18 and J usage is TRBJ2-7, with 12 positions matching TRBD1. Losses at the gene ends were 6 bases for V and 2 bases for J; bases not matched to a gene: 11. The CDR3 is made up of 17 amino acids. Germline V gene lookup returns CDR1 KGHSH and CDR2 LQKENI.

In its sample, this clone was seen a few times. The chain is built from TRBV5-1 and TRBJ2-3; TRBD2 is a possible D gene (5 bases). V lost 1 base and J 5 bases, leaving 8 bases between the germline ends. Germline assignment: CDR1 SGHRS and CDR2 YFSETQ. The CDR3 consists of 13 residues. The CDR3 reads CASSLRRGDTQYF. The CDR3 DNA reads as TGCGCCAGCAGCTTGCGACGGGGAGATACGCAGTATTTT.

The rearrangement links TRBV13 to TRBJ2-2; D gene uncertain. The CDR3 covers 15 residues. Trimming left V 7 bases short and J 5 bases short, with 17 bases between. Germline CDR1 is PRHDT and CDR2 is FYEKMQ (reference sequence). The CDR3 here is CASTRLGVRTGELFF. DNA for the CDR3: TGTGCCAGCACTCGGCTAGGAGTGCGAACCGGGGAGCTGTTTTTT.

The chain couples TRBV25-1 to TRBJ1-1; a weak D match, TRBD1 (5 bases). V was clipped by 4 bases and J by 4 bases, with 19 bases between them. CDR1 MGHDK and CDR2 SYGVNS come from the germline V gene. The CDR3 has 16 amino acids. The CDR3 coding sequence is TGTGCCAGCAGTGCCCTGGCGGGGGGTCTCTCCACTGAAGCTTTCTTT. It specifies CASSALAGGLSTEAFF.

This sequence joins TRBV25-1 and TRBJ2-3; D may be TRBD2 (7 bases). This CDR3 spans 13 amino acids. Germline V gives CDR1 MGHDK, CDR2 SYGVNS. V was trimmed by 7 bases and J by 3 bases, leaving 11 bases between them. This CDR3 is CASKKGGTDTQYF. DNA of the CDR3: TGTGCCAGCAAGAAGGGGGGGACAGATACGCAGTATTTT.

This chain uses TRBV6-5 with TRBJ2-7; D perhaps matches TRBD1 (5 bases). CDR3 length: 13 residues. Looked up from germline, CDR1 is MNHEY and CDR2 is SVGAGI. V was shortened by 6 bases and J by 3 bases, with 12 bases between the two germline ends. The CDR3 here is CASRSTGYYEQYF. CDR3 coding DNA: TGTGCCAGCAGGAGCACAGGTTACTACGAGCAGTACTTC.

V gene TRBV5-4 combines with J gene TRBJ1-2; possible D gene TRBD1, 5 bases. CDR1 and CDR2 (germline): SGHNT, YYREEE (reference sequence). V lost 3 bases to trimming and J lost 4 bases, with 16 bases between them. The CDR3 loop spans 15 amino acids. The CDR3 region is CASSSLQELLYGYTF. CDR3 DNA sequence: TGTGCCAGCAGCTCCCTACAGGAATTGCTCTATGGCTACACCTTC. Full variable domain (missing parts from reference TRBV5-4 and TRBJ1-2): ETGVTQSPTHLIKTRGQQVTLRCSSQSGHNTVSWYQQALGQGPQFIFQYYREEENGRGNFPPRFSGLQFPNYSSELNVNALELDDSALYLCASSSLQELLYGYTFGSGTRLTVV.

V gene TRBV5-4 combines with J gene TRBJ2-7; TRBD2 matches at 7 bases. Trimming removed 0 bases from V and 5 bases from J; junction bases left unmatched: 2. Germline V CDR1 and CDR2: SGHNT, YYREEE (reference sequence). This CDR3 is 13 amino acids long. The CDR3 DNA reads TGTGCCAGCAGCTTGGAGCTAGCGGACGAGCAGTACTTC. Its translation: CASSLELADEQYF.

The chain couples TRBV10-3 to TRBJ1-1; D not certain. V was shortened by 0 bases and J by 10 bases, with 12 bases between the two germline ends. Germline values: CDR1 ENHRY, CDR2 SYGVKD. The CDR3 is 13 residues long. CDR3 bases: TGTGCCATCAGTGAGTCTTTCCGGAGCGGAGCTTTCTTT. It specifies CAISESFRSGAFF.